These 28 T cell receptor beta chains were sequenced from one sample in a study of T cell clonality in common variable immunodeficiency. The method was immunoSEQ multiplex PCR; TCRdb's version includes in-frame clones alone and lacks a portion of them. The sample yields approximately 44,000 clones, without any singletons. The sequencing sample was made of peripheral blood mononuclear cells. The receptor set was obtained from a person between 18 and 75 years old in good health.

This clone was recorded at least ten times. Read sequence stops 3 residues before the CDR3 end, and the germline J gene provides the missing end. This chain uses TRBV6-2 or TRBV6-3 with TRBJ1-6; a possible D gene is TRBD1 (5 bases). The CDR3 spans 13 residues. Trimming removed 2 bases at V and 10 bases at J, with 9 bases between. Looked up from germline, CDR1 is MNHEY and CDR2 is SVGEGT. The CDR3 spells CASSYVQGSPLHF. CDR3 DNA (partial): TGTGCCAGCAGTTACGTCCAGGGCTCACCC.

This clone appeared a few times. The CDR3 end lies 3 residues beyond the end of the read and is filled in from the germline J gene. J is TRBJ2-2 and V is TRBV19, with 12 bases matching TRBD2. This CDR3 is built from 19 residues. V lost 1 base to trimming and J lost 5 bases; unmatched junction nucleotides: 11. In germline, CDR1 is LNHDA, CDR2 SQIVND (reference sequence). The CDR3 protein is CASSIGLAGATMRTGELFF. The part of the CDR3 DNA that was read is TGTGCCAGTAGTATAGGACTAGCGGGGGCGACCATGAGGACCGGGGAG.

Ten or more counts support this clone. The read falls 3 residues short of the CDR3 end, and the missing part is taken from the germline J gene. This chain uses TRBV6-4 with TRBJ1-1; 12 bases are shared with TRBD1. Trimming at V came to 2 bases and at J to 6 bases, leaving 4 bases not matched to a gene. CDR3 size: 15 residues. Germline CDR1 reads MRHNA; CDR2 reads SNTAGT. This chain's CDR3 is CASSDTGTGGSEAFF. CDR3 bases read: TGTGCCAGCAGTGACACCGGGACAGGGGGCTCTGAA.

This clone was found many times. The sequenced fragment ends 3 residues before the CDR3 boundary, so the rest is inferred from the germline J gene. V is TRBV11-2 and J is TRBJ1-3; D unresolved. V was pared by 5 bases and J by 2 bases, with 13 bases between. Germline V CDR1 and CDR2: SGHAT, FQNNGV. The CDR3 sequence is 15 residues long. The CDR3 region is CASSQRRGAGNTIYF. The covered CDR3 bases are TGTGCCAGCAGCCAAAGGCGGGGAGCTGGAAACACC.

This clone was seen repeatedly, ten times or more. The missing CDR3 end, 3 residues past where the read stops, is filled in from the germline J gene. The chain links TRBV7-8 to TRBJ1-4; 10 nucleotides align to TRBD1. CDR3 length: 14 amino acids. Per germline, CDR1 SGHVS and CDR2 FQNEAQ. With 4 bases clipped from V and 8 bases from J, the junction kept 4 bases outside the gene matches. The sequenced part of the CDR3 DNA is TGTGCCAGCAGCTCGACAGGGGGCGCGGAAAAA. Encoded protein: CASSSTGGAEK. The full CDR3 is CASSSTGGAEKLFF.

This clone was picked up many times. The sequence runs out 3 residues before the end of the CDR3; the remainder is reconstructed from the germline J gene. The rearrangement joins TRBV2 to TRBJ1-4, with 7 nucleotides matching TRBD1. Trimming took 6 bases from V and 0 from J; bases not matched to a gene: 16. The CDR3 covers 19 residues. Germline-derived CDR1 and CDR2 are SNHLY and FYNNEI. The covered CDR3 bases are TGTGCCAGCAGCACCAAGCCGGGACAGATACCTGCAACTAATGAAAAA. The encoded protein is CASSTKPGQIPATNEK. The complete CDR3 reads CASSTKPGQIPATNEKLFF.

This clone showed up many times. The read terminates 3 residues ahead of where the CDR3 ends, so the germline J gene completes it. The chain links TRBV18 to TRBJ2-2, with D uncertain. The CDR3 length is 15 residues. V lost 2 bases, J lost 0 bases, and 7 bases lay in between. The germline CDR1 and CDR2 sequences are KGHSH and LQKENI. CDR3 loop: CASSPERSNTGELFF. The CDR3 bases that were read are TGTGCCAGCTCACCAGAGCGATCGAACACCGGGGAG.

At least ten counts were recorded for this clone. The read finishes 3 residues shy of the CDR3 end, and the germline J gene is used to complete it. This chain uses TRBV23-1 with TRBJ1-2; D not resolved. Being an ORF, TRBV23-1 has a function that is uncertain. CDR3 length: 12 residues. V was shortened by 4 bases and J by 2 bases, with 5 bases between the two germline ends. The DNA read from the CDR3 is TGCGCCAGCAGTCTCCCAAACTATGGC. Its protein product is CASSLPNYG. The whole CDR3 sequence is CASSLPNYGYTF.

At least ten counts were recorded for this clone. The CDR3 extends 3 residues past the end of the read, so its final part is completed from the germline J gene. The gene calls are TRBV20-1 and TRBJ1-2, with 9 bases lining up with TRBD1. Losses at the gene ends were 6 bases for V and 7 bases for J; bases not matched to a gene: 6. This CDR3 is built from 12 residues. The germline V gene encodes CDR1 DFQATT and CDR2 SNEGSKA (reference sequence). The CDR3 bases that were read are TGCAGTGCGGGACAGGGAAACAGTGGC. Encoded protein: CSAGQGNSG. The entire CDR3 protein is CSAGQGNSGYTF.

This clone was seen many times. The read is 3 residues too short to cover the CDR3 end, so that end is filled in from the germline J gene. The rearrangement joins TRBV5-1 to TRBJ1-1; D is uncertain. Per the germline V gene, CDR1 is SGHRS and CDR2 is YFSETQ. The CDR3 is 14 residues long. The ends were cut back, 2 bases at V and 0 bases at J, with 8 bases in the middle. The sequenced CDR3 bases are TGCGCCAGCAGCTTTGACGGGGTGAACACTGAA. Translation: CASSFDGVNTE. The entire CDR3 sequence reads CASSFDGVNTEAFF.

This clone was observed at least ten times. The CDR3 is cut off 3 residues early in the read; its end comes from the germline J gene. V and J are TRBV20-1 and TRBJ1-5, with TRBD1 matching 9 bases. The CDR3 runs to 15 residues. Germline V gene lookup returns CDR1 DFQATT and CDR2 SNEGSKA (reference sequence). Trimming cost V 5 bases and J 2 bases; bases outside gene matches: 7. CDR3 region: CSAGPRTGGNQPQHF. The DNA read from the CDR3 is TGCAGTGCTGGCCCCAGGACAGGGGGCAATCAGCCC.

This clone was seen only a few times. The observed sequence ends 3 residues before the CDR3 terminus, with the missing tail filled in from the germline J gene. This rearrangement joins TRBV6-2 or TRBV6-3 to TRBJ1-1; D uncertain. The CDR3 is 13 residues long. The germline V gene encodes CDR1 MNHEY and CDR2 SVGEGT. Trimming removed 3 bases from V and 7 bases from J, with 12 bases in between. Partial CDR3 DNA: TGTGCCAGCAGTTATACCATGACAAGTGAA. It specifies CASSYTMTSE. The entire CDR3 is CASSYTMTSEAFF.

This clone was seen ten or more times. The sequence runs out 3 residues before the end of the CDR3; the remainder is reconstructed from the germline J gene. The chain joins TRBV12-3 or TRBV12-4 to TRBJ1-2; 7 bases match TRBD1. There are 13 residues in the CDR3. CDR3 loop: CASSRGQPLGYTF. CDR3 DNA, as far as it was read: TGTGCCAGCAGCCGGGGACAGCCTTTGGGC.

This clone has at least ten counts. The read ends 3 residues early relative to the CDR3; the germline J gene fills the gap. This chain joins TRBV12-3 or TRBV12-4 and TRBJ1-1; tentatively, D is TRBD1 (5 bases). V was clipped by 3 bases and J by 0 bases, with 17 bases between them. CDR3 length: 17 residues. The part of the CDR3 DNA that was read is TGTGCCAGCAGTTTGACCACGAGGGGCCCAATGAACACTGAA. This codes for CASSLTTRGPMNTE. The whole CDR3 is CASSLTTRGPMNTEAFF.

This clone has a count of ten or more. The observed sequence ends 3 residues before the CDR3 terminus, with the missing tail filled in from the germline J gene. The genes are TRBV13 and TRBJ1-3; D uncertain. Trimming shortened V by 1 base and J by 0 bases, and 7 bases separated the two germline ends. CDR3 length equals 15 residues. Germline assignment: CDR1 PRHDT and CDR2 FYEKMQ (reference sequence). The sequenced CDR3 bases are TGTGCCAGCAGCTTAGACATCAACTCTGGAAACACC. Residues: CASSLDINSGNT. The full CDR3 reads CASSLDINSGNTIYF. The variable domain in full, with the rest retrieved from reference TRBV13 and TRBJ1-3, is AAGVIQSPRHLIKEKRETATLKCYPIPRHDTVYWYQQGPGQDPQFLISFYEKMQSDKGSIPDRFSAQQFSDYHSELNMSSLELGDSALYFCASSLDINSGNTIYFGEGSWLTVV.

Many counts were recorded for this clone. The read terminates 3 residues ahead of where the CDR3 ends, so the germline J gene completes it. The V and J genes are TRBV19 and TRBJ2-3, with D hard to call. CDR3 length: 12 amino acids. Germline-derived CDR1 and CDR2 are LNHDA and SQIVND (reference sequence). V was clipped by 3 bases and J by 4 bases, with 5 bases between them. CDR3 protein: CASSIRADTQYF. Incomplete CDR3 DNA: TGTGCCAGTAGTATCCGGGCAGATACG.

Many counts were recorded for this clone. The read ends 3 residues early relative to the CDR3; the germline J gene fills the gap. J is TRBJ2-2 and V is TRBV7-8; the match to TRBD1 covers 10 bases. The CDR3 loop spans 16 amino acids. The V and J ends lost 2 bases and 6 bases, in that order; junction bases with no gene match: 6. Germline assignment: CDR1 SGHVS and CDR2 FQNEAQ. The CDR3 bases that were read are TGTGCCAGCAGCTTAATTTTCGGGACAGGGGCCGGGGAG. Translating gives CASSLIFGTGAGE. The entire CDR3 reads CASSLIFGTGAGELFF.

This clone was counted ten times or more. The sequenced part of the CDR3 DNA is TGTGCCAGCTCACCTGGGGCAAGTCAAGAGACC. Translating gives CASSPGASQET. The full-length CDR3 reads as CASSPGASQETQYF. The chain links TRBV18 to TRBJ2-5, with a tentative D call TRBD1 (5 bases). The read terminates 3 residues ahead of where the CDR3 ends, so the germline J gene completes it. V was shortened by 3 bases and J by 2 bases, with 10 bases between the two germline ends. Germline CDR1 is KGHSH and CDR2 is LQKENI. The CDR3 length is 14 residues.

This clone was observed many times. Read coverage stops 3 residues before the CDR3 terminus; the germline J gene supplies the remainder. This sequence joins TRBV3-1 (or the pseudogene TRBV3-2) and TRBJ2-6; the D gene is possibly TRBD1 (5 bases). V shed 3 bases and J shed 8 bases, with 26 bases lying between them. This CDR3 contains 19 residues. The germline V gene encodes CDR1 LGHDT and CDR2 YNNKEL (reference sequence). The CDR3 DNA, read in part, is TGTGCCAGCAGCCACCTCCCAGGGCGTGGCAGCATTTATACCAACGTC. Amino acid sequence: CASSHLPGRGSIYTNV. The full CDR3 protein reads CASSHLPGRGSIYTNVLTF.

This clone showed up many times. The CDR3 reads CASSLGQAEAFF. CDR3 DNA (partial): TGTGCCAGCAGCTTAGGACAGGCCGAA. The rearrangement joins TRBV7-9 to TRBJ1-1; the D gene is possibly TRBD1 (6 bases). The CDR3 extends 3 residues past the end of the read, so its final part is completed from the germline J gene. CDR1 SEHNR and CDR2 FQNEAQ come from the germline V gene (reference sequence). This CDR3 comprises 12 residues.

This clone has at least ten counts. The CDR3 is cut off 3 residues early in the read; its end comes from the germline J gene. The rearrangement joins TRBV12-3 or TRBV12-4 to TRBJ2-4, with 7 bases aligning to TRBD1. After removal of 5 bases from V and 3 bases from J, the junction contained 7 bases not matched to a gene. CDR3 length: 15 amino acids. The CDR3 DNA, read in part, is TGTGCCAGCAGTGCCTCGACAGGGAGCAAAAACATT. Its translation is CASSASTGSKNI. The CDR3 reads in full as CASSASTGSKNIQYF.

This clone was counted ten times or more. CDR3 DNA (partial): TGTGCCAGCAGCCAACTCGAGCGGGGGGGCCTCACAGATACG. This encodes CASSQLERGGLTDT. The full-length CDR3 reads as CASSQLERGGLTDTQYF. J is TRBJ2-3 and V is TRBV4-2; 10 bases agree with TRBD2. The sequence runs out 3 residues before the end of the CDR3; the remainder is reconstructed from the germline J gene. From germline, CDR1 is LGHNA and CDR2 YNFKEQ. The CDR3 is made up of 17 amino acids. The trim removed 2 bases at V and 2 bases at J, leaving 7 bases unmatched.

This clone showed up many times. The read ends 3 residues before the CDR3 terminus; that terminus is restored from the germline J gene. The chain uses TRBV10-3 and TRBJ2-1; 10 bases match TRBD2. The CDR3 is 15 residues long. The germline gives CDR1 ENHRY, CDR2 SYGVKD. Trimming took 3 bases from V and 6 from J; bases not matched to a gene: 5. This chain's CDR3 is CAISDRGTSANEQFF. The covered CDR3 bases are TGTGCCATCAGTGACAGAGGGACTAGCGCCAATGAG.

Many counts were recorded for this clone. The read ends 3 residues shy of where the CDR3 ends; the end is completed using the germline J gene. V is TRBV7-8 and J is TRBJ1-6; TRBD1 might be the D (6 bases). The germline CDR1 and CDR2 sequences are SGHVS and FQNEAQ. Deletions cut 5 bases from V and 0 bases from J, with 14 bases between. The CDR3 length is 17 residues. The CDR3 region is CASSVGQTSSYNSPLHF. The CDR3 bases that were read are TGTGCCAGCAGCGTTGGACAGACGAGCTCCTATAATTCACCC. Supplemented by reference TRBV7-8 and TRBJ1-6, the full variable domain reads GAGVSQSPRYKVAKRGQDVALRCDPISGHVSLFWYQQALGQGPEFLTYFQNEAQLDKSGLPSDRFFAERPEGSVSTLKIQRTQQEDSAVYLCASSVGQTSSYNSPLHFGNGTRLTVT.

This clone was seen ten or more times. Sequencing ends 3 residues short of the CDR3 end; the germline J gene provides the rest. The rearrangement uses TRBV11-2 and TRBJ2-1, with D unresolved. Trimming took 1 base from V and 5 from J, leaving 6 bases between them. The CDR3 is made up of 13 amino acids. Germline values: CDR1 SGHAT, CDR2 FQNNGV. The DNA read from the CDR3 is TGTGCCAGCAGCTTAGGACAAAACAATGAG. Its translation: CASSLGQNNE. The entire CDR3 protein is CASSLGQNNEQFF.

There are many counts of this clone. The sequenced fragment ends 3 residues before the CDR3 boundary, so the rest is inferred from the germline J gene. The gene calls are TRBV7-2 and TRBJ1-2, with D maybe TRBD1 (6 bases). The V end was cut by 6 bases, the J end by 5 bases, with 16 bases between. This CDR3 has 14 residues. Germline V lookup: CDR1 SGHTA, CDR2 FQGNSA. CDR3 residues: CASRARGQGYGYTF. The DNA read from the CDR3 is TGTGCCAGCAGGGCTAGGGGTCAGGGGTATGGC.

At least ten counts were recorded for this clone. The CDR3 end falls 3 residues outside the read, so it is completed with the germline J gene. The chain uses TRBV7-9 and TRBJ2-5, with 7 bases lining up with TRBD1. The CDR3 loop spans 14 amino acids. V gave up 4 bases and J gave up 3 bases; unmatched junction bases: 5. Germline CDR1 is SEHNR and CDR2 is FQNEAQ (reference sequence). The CDR3 loop reads CASSSQGRKETQYF. The sequenced CDR3 bases are TGTGCCAGCAGCTCACAGGGGCGGAAAGAGACC.

In its sample, this clone was seen many times. The CDR3 is cut off 3 residues early in the read; its end comes from the germline J gene. The chain couples TRBV10-3 to TRBJ1-2, with a tentative D call TRBD1 (5 bases). CDR1 is ENHRY and CDR2 is SYGVKD in the germline V gene. The V end lost 0 bases, the J end lost 3 bases, and 11 bases lay between the germline ends. This CDR3 contains 15 residues. The sequenced part of the CDR3 DNA is TGTGCCATCAGTGAGTCGATTTCACAGGACTATGGC. Its protein product is CAISESISQDYG. The full CDR3 protein reads CAISESISQDYGYTF.